These 19 T cell receptor beta chains originate from one sample sequenced in a study of CD8+CD57+ T cells in acquired aplastic anemia. Genomic DNA served as template for TCR beta VDJ and CDR3 profiling. TCRdb used MiXCR to reprocess the reads, holding one entry per CDR3 protein. Among roughly 130,000 distinct CDR3 sequences listed, about half were seen once. Sequenced material: sorted CD4+, CD8+, or CD8+CD57+ T cells (not recorded which) from PBMCs. The receptors here all came from a human donor in good health, serving as a control.

This sequence joins TRBV5-1 and TRBJ2-3; possibly TRBD1 or TRBD2 for D (7 bases each). CDR1 and CDR2 (germline): SGHRS, YFSETQ. This CDR3 comprises 14 residues. V was cut by 5 bases and J by 5 bases, with 15 bases left in between. Written as DNA, the CDR3 is TGCGCCAGCAGTAACACAGGGGAGGGAGATACGCAGTATTTT. It is translated as CASSNTGEGDTQYF. Drawing the rest from reference TRBV5-1 and TRBJ2-3, the complete variable domain is KAGVTQTPRYLIKTRGQQVTLSCSPISGHRSVSWYQQTPGQGLQFLFEYFSETQRNKGNFPGRFSGRQFSNSRSEMNVSTLELGDSALYLCASSNTGEGDTQYFGPGTRLTVL.

There are many counts of this clonotype. DNA of the CDR3: TGTGCCAGTAGTATTGTAACTAGCCGTTACAATGAGCAGTTCTTC. Translation: CASSIVTSRYNEQFF. The V call is TRBV19, the J call TRBJ2-1, with D possibly TRBD2 on 6 matching bases. V lost 3 bases and J 4 bases, leaving 13 bases between the germline ends. The germline V gene encodes CDR1 LNHDA and CDR2 SQIVND (reference sequence). The CDR3 is 15 residues long.

V and J are TRBV19 and TRBJ1-6; 7 bases map to TRBD1. The CDR3 has 15 amino acids. Germline loops: CDR1 LNHDA, CDR2 SQIVND (reference sequence). Unmatched junction bases numbered 9, after V lost 7 bases and J lost 6 bases. CDR3 in amino acids: CASKEADRSNSPLHF. As DNA, the CDR3 is TGTGCCAGTAAGGAGGCGGACAGGAGTAATTCACCCCTCCACTTT.

On this clonotype: At one end the junction does not follow the germline gene, possibly because of a read error. The rearrangement links TRBV20-1 to TRBJ2-7; D perhaps matches TRBD1 (6 bases). This CDR3 is 15 amino acids long. Germline V gene sequence: CDR1 DFQATT, CDR2 SNEGSKA (reference sequence). The CDR3 spells CGASYRALGSYEQYF. CDR3 nucleotides: TGCGGTGCTAGTTACAGGGCCCTTGGCTCCTACGAGCAGTACTTC.

This clonotype has at least ten counts. CDR3 sequence reads: CASSRGEGSKGSNQPQHF. The CDR3 nucleotides read TGTGCCAGTAGCCGGGGGGAGGGGTCCAAAGGTAGCAATCAGCCCCAGCATTTT. V is TRBV19 and J is TRBJ1-5, with D possibly matching TRBD1 (5 bases). The CDR3 is made up of 18 amino acids. V gave up 6 bases and J gave up 0 bases, with 21 bases separating them. Germline loops: CDR1 LNHDA, CDR2 SQIVND (reference sequence).

This clonotype has a count of ten or more. The chain is built from TRBV12-3 or TRBV12-4 and TRBJ2-1; the match to TRBD1 covers 9 bases. The ends lost 9 bases at V and 4 bases at J; junction bases unmatched: 7. The CDR3 has 14 residues. CDR3 DNA sequence: TGTGCCAGTTCGACAGGGGGAGGTTACAATGAGCAGTTCTTC. It yields the protein CASSTGGGYNEQFF.

The chain is built from TRBV6-5 and TRBJ2-1, with D perhaps TRBD1 or TRBD2 (6 bases each). Trimming left V 2 bases short and J 12 bases short, with 20 bases between. Germline-derived CDR1 and CDR2 are MNHEY and SVGAGI. This CDR3 has 15 residues. DNA of the CDR3: TGTGCCAGCAGTTACAGGGGGACGGGGGTGATTGGGCAGTTCTTC. It encodes CASSYRGTGVIGQFF.

The J gene is TRBJ2-3, the V gene TRBV4-2; D may be TRBD2 (5 bases). V lost 3 bases and J lost 4, with 8 bases in between. CDR1 and CDR2 from the germline V gene are LGHNA and YNFKEQ. The CDR3 spans 13 residues. CDR3 residues: CASSQRAADTQYF. Here the CDR3 DNA reads TGTGCCAGCAGCCAGAGGGCAGCAGATACGCAGTATTTT.

This rearrangement joins TRBV18 to TRBJ1-3, with D possibly TRBD1 on 6 matching bases. Germline lookup yields CDR1 KGHSH and CDR2 LQKENI. CDR3 length: 15 amino acids. Trimming took off 5 bases at V and 0 bases at J, with 11 bases between the two ends. Written as DNA, the CDR3 is TGTGCCAGCTCAACATACAGGGTCTCTGGAAACACCATATATTTT. It codes for CASSTYRVSGNTIYF.

This clonotype was counted ten times or more. The J gene is TRBJ1-1, the V gene TRBV4-3; D unresolved. Germline loops: CDR1 LGHNA, CDR2 YSLEER. CDR3 length: 15 amino acids. Between the trimmed V and J ends, which lost 0 bases and 3 bases, there was a span of 11 bases. CDR3 protein: CASSQDGWGDTEAFF. CDR3 DNA sequence: TGCGCCAGCAGCCAAGACGGTTGGGGTGACACTGAAGCTTTCTTT.

Comments on this clonotype: This may arise from a read error, as a much more abundant clone is one base away. The chain employs TRBV11-2 and TRBJ2-3, with 8 bases lining up with TRBD2. This CDR3 comprises 18 residues. The germline V gene encodes CDR1 SGHAT and CDR2 FQNNGV. J gave up 0 bases and V 2 bases, and 10 bases lay outside the gene matches. CDR3 loop: CASSLPSGGKSSTDTQYF. The CDR3 nucleotides read TGTGCCAGCAGCTTACCATCGGGGGGGAAGTCTAGCACAGATACGCAGTATTTT.

At least ten counts were recorded for this clonotype. The gene calls are TRBV12-3 or TRBV12-4 and TRBJ2-3; 8 bases fit TRBD2. J lost 5 bases, V lost 1 base, and 8 bases had no gene match. The CDR3 spans 16 residues. DNA of the CDR3: TGTGCCAGCAGTTTAGTAACGGGGGGGCTGGTAGATACGCAGTATTTT. Amino acid sequence: CASSLVTGGLVDTQYF.

As concerns this clonotype: The junction differs from germline at one of its ends, possibly a read error. The chain employs TRBV12-3 or TRBV12-4 and TRBJ2-7; weak D call: TRBD1 (6 bases). The length of the CDR3 is 14 residues. The CDR3 DNA follows: TGTGCCAGCAGTTTGAGGGGGAACACCGGGGAGCTGTACTTC. Its translation is CASSLRGNTGELYF.

This clonotype appeared many times. The chain employs TRBV6-1 and TRBJ1-2, with no clear D. The CDR3 has 12 residues. Germline CDR1 is MNHNS and CDR2 is SASEGT. Trimming cost V 7 bases and J 8 bases, with 14 bases left between them. The CDR3 DNA reads TGTGCCAGCAACTCAGTGACGGGGGGCTACACCTTC. This encodes CASNSVTGGYTF.

This clonotype was recorded many times. V gene TRBV7-3 combines with J gene TRBJ2-1; tentatively, D is TRBD1 or TRBD2 (5 bases each). The CDR3 loop spans 15 amino acids. Germline V gene data show CDR1 as SGHTA and CDR2 as FQGTGA. Trimming removed 5 bases at V and 4 bases at J, with 15 bases between. The CDR3 nucleotides read TGTGCCAGCAGCATCCCCGGGGCCGCGTACAATGAGCAGTTCTTC. Protein: CASSIPGAAYNEQFF.

This clonotype was counted many times. The rearrangement links TRBV20-1 to TRBJ2-3; TRBD1 matches at 11 bases. Germline V lookup: CDR1 DFQATT, CDR2 SNEGSKA (reference sequence). Trimming at V came to 6 bases and at J to 3 bases, leaving 8 bases not matched to a gene. The CDR3 has 15 amino acids. CDR3 coding DNA: TGCAGTGCAAAACCGGGACAGGGGGGAACAGATACGCAGTATTTT. As protein: CSAKPGQGGTDTQYF.

The chain employs TRBV18 and TRBJ1-5; D may be TRBD1 (6 bases). Germline values: CDR1 KGHSH, CDR2 LQKENI. The V end was cut by 3 bases, the J end by 3 bases, with 12 bases between. This CDR3 is built from 15 residues. The CDR3 loop reads CASSPATGNNQPQHF. As DNA, the CDR3 is TGTGCCAGCTCACCCGCTACAGGGAACAATCAGCCCCAGCATTTT.

Points on this clonotype: This may arise from a read error, as a much more abundant clone is one base away. The gene calls are TRBV5-1 and TRBJ1-2; D possibly corresponds to TRBD1 (5 bases). The CDR3 has 15 residues. Germline lookup yields CDR1 SGHRS and CDR2 YFSETQ. Trimming stripped 4 bases from V and 2 bases from J, with 15 bases between. The CDR3 loop is CASSPLGTVNYGYTF. The CDR3 bases are TGCGCCAGCAGCCCCCTGGGGACCGTAAACTATGGCTACACCTTC.

The chain combines TRBV9 with TRBJ2-5, with 9 nucleotides matching TRBD2. CDR1 and CDR2 (germline): SGDLS, YYNGEE. The CDR3 spans 15 residues. V shed 3 bases, J shed 3 bases, and the junction held 6 bases outside the gene matches. For the CDR3, the DNA is TGTGCCAGCAGCGCAACCGGGACTAGCAAAGAGACCCAGTACTTC. It encodes CASSATGTSKETQYF.